These 9 T cell receptor beta chains were all obtained from the same sample, sequenced in a study of cytomegalovirus exposure and HLA in healthy donors. The repertoire was sequenced with immunoSEQ multiplex PCR; TCRdb's copy has only in-frame clones and lacks some. The sample shows over 150,000 clones, roughly 95% of them seen only once. Sequences were obtained from PBMCs. These receptors came from a woman aged 18 to 35 in good health and CMV-seronegative.

The rearrangement joins TRBV7-9 to TRBJ2-5; 12 nucleotides agree with TRBD2. V lost 3 bases, J lost 1 base, and 3 bases stayed unmatched. Germline V lookup: CDR1 SEHNR, CDR2 FQNEAQ (reference sequence). The CDR3 is made up of 16 amino acids. The CDR3 protein is CASSFPTSGGQETQYF. CDR3 in DNA: TGTGCCAGCAGCTTCCCGACTAGCGGGGGCCAAGAGACCCAGTACTTC.

V is TRBV9 and J is TRBJ2-1; D is unclear. This CDR3 spans 12 amino acids. The V and J ends lost 4 bases and 4 bases respectively, with 6 bases between them. Germline V gene sequence: CDR1 SGDLS, CDR2 YYNGEE. DNA for the CDR3: TGTGCCAGCAGCTCCCTTTACAATGAGCAGTTCTTC. Its protein product is CASSSLYNEQFF.

The chain carries TRBV5-6 and TRBJ2-3; 8 positions agree with TRBD2. Germline V gene sequence: CDR1 SGHDT, CDR2 YYEEEE. Germline trimming cut 1 base from V and 1 base from J; bases unmatched to any gene: 5. This CDR3 comprises 16 residues. This CDR3 reads CASSLPAGGRTDTQYF. CDR3 nucleotides: TGTGCCAGCAGCTTGCCCGCGGGGGGACGCACAGATACGCAGTATTTT.

The CDR3 spells CASSDPGTGSFQTDTQYF. Written as DNA, the CDR3 is TGTGCCAGCAGTGATCCCGGGACAGGGTCTTTTCAAACAGATACGCAGTATTTT. The J gene is TRBJ2-3, the V gene TRBV25-1; 9 bases are shared with TRBD1. V lost 3 bases and J lost 3; bases outside the gene matches: 13. CDR1 MGHDK and CDR2 SYGVNS come from the germline V gene. This CDR3 region has 18 residues.

The chain uses TRBV6-4 and TRBJ2-5, with D tentatively TRBD1 (5 bases). The germline V gene has CDR1 MRHNA and CDR2 SNTAGT. Trimming pared 0 bases from V and 0 bases from J, leaving 14 bases between. This CDR3 has 17 residues. This CDR3 reads CASSDSKLTENQETQYF. CDR3 nucleotides: TGTGCCAGCAGTGACTCGAAGTTGACAGAAAACCAAGAGACCCAGTACTTC.

The chain is built from TRBV6-6 and TRBJ2-7; 8 positions agree with TRBD1. The germline V gene encodes CDR1 MNHNY and CDR2 SVGAGI (reference sequence). V trimming: 5 bases; J trimming: 1 base; junction bases outside the gene matches: 10. There are 16 residues in the CDR3. The CDR3 bases are TGTGCCAGCAGTCCTGAGGACAGGGCGAGATCCTACGAGCAGTACTTC. Translated: CASSPEDRARSYEQYF.

The chain carries TRBV5-1 and TRBJ1-1; 8 positions match TRBD1. With V trimmed by 2 bases and J by 4 bases, 4 bases remained unmatched. Germline CDR1 reads SGHRS; CDR2 reads YFSETQ. The CDR3 consists of 14 residues. DNA of the CDR3: TGCGCCAGCAGCTTAGCAGGGGGCCCCACTGAAGCTTTCTTT. The encoded protein is CASSLAGGPTEAFF.

V gene TRBV2 combines with J gene TRBJ2-6, with TRBD2 as a possible D gene (5 bases). This CDR3 comprises 14 residues. V was pared by 6 bases and J by 1 base, with 7 bases between. Germline V lookup: CDR1 SNHLY, CDR2 FYNNEI. CDR3 region: CASSRLSGANVLTF. As DNA, the CDR3 is TGTGCCAGCAGCAGACTATCTGGGGCCAACGTCCTGACTTTC.

V usage is TRBV29-1 and J usage is TRBJ2-2, with TRBD2 as a possible D gene (6 bases). The V end was cut by 7 bases, the J end by 4 bases, with 13 bases between. There are 13 residues in the CDR3. Germline V gene sequence: CDR1 SQVTM, CDR2 ANQGSEA. The CDR3 loop reads CSAGLGGTGELFF. The CDR3 DNA reads as TGCAGCGCCGGCCTCGGGGGCACCGGGGAGCTGTTTTTT.